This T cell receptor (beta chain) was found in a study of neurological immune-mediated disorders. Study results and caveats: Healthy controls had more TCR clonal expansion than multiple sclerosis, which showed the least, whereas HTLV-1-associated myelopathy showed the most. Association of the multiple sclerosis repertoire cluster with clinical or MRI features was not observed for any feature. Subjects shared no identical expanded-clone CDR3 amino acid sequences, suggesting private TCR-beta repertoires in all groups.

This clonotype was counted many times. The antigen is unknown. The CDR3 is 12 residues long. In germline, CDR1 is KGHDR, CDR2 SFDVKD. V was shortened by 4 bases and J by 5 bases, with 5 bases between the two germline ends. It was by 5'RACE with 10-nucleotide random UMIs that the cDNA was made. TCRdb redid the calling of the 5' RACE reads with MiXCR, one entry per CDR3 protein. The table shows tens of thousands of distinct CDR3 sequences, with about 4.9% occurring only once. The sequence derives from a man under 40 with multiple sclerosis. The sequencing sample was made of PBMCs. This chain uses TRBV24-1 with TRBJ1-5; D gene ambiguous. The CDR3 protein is CATSDQHQPQHF. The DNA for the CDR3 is TGTGCCACCAGTGACCAACATCAGCCCCAGCATTTT.